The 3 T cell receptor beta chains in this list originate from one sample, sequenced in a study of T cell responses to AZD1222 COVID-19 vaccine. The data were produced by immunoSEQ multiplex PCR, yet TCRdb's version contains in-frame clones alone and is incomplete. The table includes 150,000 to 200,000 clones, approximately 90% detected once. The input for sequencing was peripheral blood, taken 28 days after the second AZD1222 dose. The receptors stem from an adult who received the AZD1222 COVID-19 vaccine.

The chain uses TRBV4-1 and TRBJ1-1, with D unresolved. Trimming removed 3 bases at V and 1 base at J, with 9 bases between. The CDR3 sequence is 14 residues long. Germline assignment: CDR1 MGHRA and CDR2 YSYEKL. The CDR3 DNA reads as TGCGCCAGCAGCCATGGGGTCGGGAACACTGAAGCTTTCTTT. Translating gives CASSHGVGNTEAFF.

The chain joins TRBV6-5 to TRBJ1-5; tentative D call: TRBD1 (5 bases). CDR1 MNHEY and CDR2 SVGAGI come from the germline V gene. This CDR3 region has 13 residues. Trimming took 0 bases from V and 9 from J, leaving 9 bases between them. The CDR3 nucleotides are TGTGCCAGCAGTTACTCTTCGGGGGGGCCCCAGCATTTT. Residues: CASSYSSGGPQHF.

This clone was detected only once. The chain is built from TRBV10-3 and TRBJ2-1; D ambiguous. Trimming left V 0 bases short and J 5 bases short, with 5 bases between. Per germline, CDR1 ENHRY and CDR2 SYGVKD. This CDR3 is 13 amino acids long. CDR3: CAISESLDNEQFF. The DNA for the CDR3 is TGTGCCATCAGTGAGTCGTTAGACAATGAGCAGTTCTTC.